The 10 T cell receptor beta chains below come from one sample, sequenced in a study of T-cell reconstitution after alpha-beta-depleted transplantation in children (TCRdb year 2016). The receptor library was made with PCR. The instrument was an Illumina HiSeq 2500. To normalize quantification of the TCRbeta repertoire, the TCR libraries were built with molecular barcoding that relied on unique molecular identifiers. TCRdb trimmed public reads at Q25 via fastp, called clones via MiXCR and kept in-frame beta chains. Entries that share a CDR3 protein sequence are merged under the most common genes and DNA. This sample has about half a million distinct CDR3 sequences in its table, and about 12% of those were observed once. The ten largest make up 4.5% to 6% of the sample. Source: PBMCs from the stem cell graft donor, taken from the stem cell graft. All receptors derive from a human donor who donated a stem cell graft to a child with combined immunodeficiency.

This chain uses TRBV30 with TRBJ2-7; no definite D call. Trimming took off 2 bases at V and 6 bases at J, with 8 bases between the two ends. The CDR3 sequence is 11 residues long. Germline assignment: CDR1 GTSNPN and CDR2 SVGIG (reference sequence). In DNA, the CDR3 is TGTGCCTGGAGTACTGAGAGCGAGCAGTACTTC. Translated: CAWSTESEQYF.

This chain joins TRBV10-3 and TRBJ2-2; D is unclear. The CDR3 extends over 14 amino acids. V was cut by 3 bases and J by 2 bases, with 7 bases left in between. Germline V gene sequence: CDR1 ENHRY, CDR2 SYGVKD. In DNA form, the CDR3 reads TGTGCCATCAGTGAAGGAGTAAACACCGGGGAGCTGTTTTTT. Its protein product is CAISEGVNTGELFF.

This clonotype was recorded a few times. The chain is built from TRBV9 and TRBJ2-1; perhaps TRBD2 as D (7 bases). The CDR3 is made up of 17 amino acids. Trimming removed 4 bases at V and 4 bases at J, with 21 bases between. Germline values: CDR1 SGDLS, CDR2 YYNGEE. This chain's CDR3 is CASSSNPGGAGYNEQFF. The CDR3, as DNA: TGTGCCAGCAGCTCTAACCCTGGGGGGGCCGGGTACAATGAGCAGTTCTTC.

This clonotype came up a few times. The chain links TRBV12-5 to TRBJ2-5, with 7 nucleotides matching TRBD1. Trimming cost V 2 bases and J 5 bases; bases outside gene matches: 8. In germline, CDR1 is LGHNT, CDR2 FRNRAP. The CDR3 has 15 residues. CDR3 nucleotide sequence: TGTGCTAGTGGTTTGATCGACAGGGTTCGGGAGACCCAGTACTTC. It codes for CASGLIDRVRETQYF. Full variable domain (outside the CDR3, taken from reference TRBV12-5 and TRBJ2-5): DARVTQTPRHKVTEMGQEVTMRCQPILGHNTVFWYRQTMMQGLELLAYFRNRAPLDDSGMPKDRFSAEMPDATLATLKIQPSEPRDSAVYFCASGLIDRVRETQYFGPGTRLLVL.

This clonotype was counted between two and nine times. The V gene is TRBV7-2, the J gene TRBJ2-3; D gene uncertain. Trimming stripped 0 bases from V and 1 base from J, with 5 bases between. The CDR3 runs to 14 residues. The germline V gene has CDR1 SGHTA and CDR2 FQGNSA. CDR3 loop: CASSLAPGTDTQYF. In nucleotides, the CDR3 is TGTGCCAGCAGCTTAGCGCCGGGCACAGATACGCAGTATTTT.

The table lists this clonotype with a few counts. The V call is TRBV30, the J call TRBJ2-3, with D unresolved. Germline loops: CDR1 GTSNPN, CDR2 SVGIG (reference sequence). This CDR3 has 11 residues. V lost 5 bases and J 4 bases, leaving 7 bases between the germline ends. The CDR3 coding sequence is TGTGCCTGGGACACTTCAGATACGCAGTATTTT. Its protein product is CAWDTSDTQYF.

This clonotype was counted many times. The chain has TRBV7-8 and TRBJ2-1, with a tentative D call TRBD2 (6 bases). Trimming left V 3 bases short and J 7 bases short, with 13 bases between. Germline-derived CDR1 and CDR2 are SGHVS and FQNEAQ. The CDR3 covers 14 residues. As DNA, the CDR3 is TGTGCCAGCAGCTTGACCGGGAGTGTAAATGAGCAGTTCTTC. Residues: CASSLTGSVNEQFF. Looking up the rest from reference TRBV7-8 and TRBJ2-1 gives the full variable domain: GAGVSQSPRYKVAKRGQDVALRCDPISGHVSLFWYQQALGQGPEFLTYFQNEAQLDKSGLPSDRFFAERPEGSVSTLKIQRTQQEDSAVYLCASSLTGSVNEQFFGPGTRLTVL.

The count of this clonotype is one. In DNA, the CDR3 is TGTGCCAGCAGTGAACCCTGGGACAGGGTCTACGAGCAGTACTTC. Encoded protein: CASSEPWDRVYEQYF. The V gene is TRBV6-1, the J gene TRBJ2-7; 9 nucleotides align to TRBD1. J lost 3 bases, V lost 2 bases, and 5 bases had no gene match. This CDR3 has 15 residues. Germline CDR1 and CDR2: MNHNS and SASEGT.

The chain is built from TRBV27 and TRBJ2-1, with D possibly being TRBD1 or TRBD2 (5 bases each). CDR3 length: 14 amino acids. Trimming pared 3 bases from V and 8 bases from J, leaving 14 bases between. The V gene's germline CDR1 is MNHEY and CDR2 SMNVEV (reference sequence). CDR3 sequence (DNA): TGTGCCAGCAGTTTGGGGGTCATCCTCGATGAGCAGTTCTTC. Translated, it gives CASSLGVILDEQFF.

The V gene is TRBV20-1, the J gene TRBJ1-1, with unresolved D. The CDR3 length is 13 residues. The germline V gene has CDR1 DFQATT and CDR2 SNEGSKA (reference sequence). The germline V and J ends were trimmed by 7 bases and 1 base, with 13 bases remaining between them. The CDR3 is CSGMRDENTEAFF. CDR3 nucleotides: TGCAGTGGGATGAGGGATGAGAACACTGAAGCTTTCTTT.